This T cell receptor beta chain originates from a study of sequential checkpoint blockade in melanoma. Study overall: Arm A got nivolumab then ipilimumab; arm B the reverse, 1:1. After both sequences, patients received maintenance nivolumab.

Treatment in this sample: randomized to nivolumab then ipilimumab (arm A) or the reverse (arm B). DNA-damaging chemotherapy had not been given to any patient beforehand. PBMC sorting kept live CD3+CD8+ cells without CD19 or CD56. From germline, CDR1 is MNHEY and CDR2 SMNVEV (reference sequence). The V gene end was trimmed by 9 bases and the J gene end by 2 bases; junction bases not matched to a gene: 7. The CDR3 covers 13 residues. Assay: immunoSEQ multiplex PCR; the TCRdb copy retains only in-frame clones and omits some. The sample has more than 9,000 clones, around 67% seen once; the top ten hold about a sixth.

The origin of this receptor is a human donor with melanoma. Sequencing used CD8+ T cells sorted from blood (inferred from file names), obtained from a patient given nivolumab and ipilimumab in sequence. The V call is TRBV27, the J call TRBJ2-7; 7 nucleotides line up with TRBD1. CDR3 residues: CASSWDSTYEQYF. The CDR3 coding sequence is TGTGCCAGTAGCTGGGACAGCACCTACGAGCAGTACTTC.